This T cell receptor (beta chain) was found in a study of tumor-infiltrating lymphocytes in primary liver carcinoma. Whole-study context: Staging placed the tumors at T1-T3 N0M0, and they measured about 4 to 11 cm across. The yield of productive TCRbeta reads per sample was roughly 3.5 to 7.13 million and was similar across tissue types.

Unsorted bulk tissue of roughly 19-30 mg yielded co-extracted RNA and DNA. The CDR3 totals 14 residues. Trimming pared 7 bases from V and 6 bases from J, leaving 16 bases between. cDNA specific to TCR beta was made from around 470 ng of total RNA, with a constant-region primer employed for priming. Construction of TCR beta libraries relied on three successive nested multiplex PCR rounds employing slightly modified ARM-PCR. Rounds one and two of PCR, each of 10 cycles, were primed with TRBV1-TRBV30 forward primers and a C-beta reverse primer. TCRdb used MiXCR to reprocess the multiplex PCR reads, holding one entry per CDR3 protein. Of tens of thousands of distinct CDR3 sequences in the sample, about three quarters are singletons; the top ten hold approximately 26%.

The chain is built from TRBV12-3 or TRBV12-4 and TRBJ2-1; D might be TRBD2 (5 bases). The sequencing sample was made of tumor-adjacent normal liver tissue. The sequence derives from a man aged 35-49 years with primary liver carcinoma and hepatitis B virus infection. The CDR3 DNA follows: TGTGCCAGCATTCAAAGGATGGAGGCCAATGAGCAGTTCTTC. Translated, it gives CASIQRMEANEQFF.